The 4 T cell receptor beta chains below were found in one sample sequenced in a study of regulatory T cells in long-lasting Graves disease. Assembly of TCR beta libraries relied on iRepertoire HTBI primers together with Arm-PCR of CDR3 regions. TCRdb re-derived calls from the multiplex PCR reads in MiXCR, one entry per CDR3 protein. The sample records 450,000 to 650,000 distinct CDR3 sequences, about 16% being singletons. Time point denoted: newly diagnosed GD, antithyroid drugs for less than 3 months. PBMC-derived RNA was used for the TCR library. The sample also formed part of further work on T cells in Graves' hyperthyroidism and ophthalmopathy.

The sample consisted of peripheral blood mononuclear cells (PBMCs), taken at new diagnosis, from a patient treated with antithyroid drugs. The source is a woman aged 35-65 years with Graves disease.

This clonotype was seen a handful of times. V usage is TRBV5-1 and J usage is TRBJ2-6; D not resolved. With 4 bases removed from V and 4 bases from J, the gap between germline ends came to 12 bases. The CDR3 sequence is 15 residues long. Looked up from germline, CDR1 is SGHRS and CDR2 is YFSETQ. This CDR3 is CASSQTPPGANVLTF. In nucleotides, the CDR3 is TGCGCCAGCAGCCAAACACCCCCCGGGGCCAACGTCCTGACTTTC.

This clonotype was seen a few times. The chain employs TRBV5-4 and TRBJ2-1; D possibly corresponds to TRBD2 (5 bases). CDR1 and CDR2 from the germline V gene are SGHNT and YYREEE (reference sequence). This CDR3 contains 14 residues. Trimming cost V 2 bases and J 4 bases, with 10 bases left between them. CDR3 region: CASSFEGRYNEQFF. The DNA of the CDR3 is TGTGCCAGCAGCTTTGAGGGTCGATACAATGAGCAGTTCTTC.

Many counts were recorded for this clonotype. This rearrangement joins TRBV11-2 to TRBJ2-1; 7 nucleotides match TRBD2. After removal of 7 bases from V and 6 bases from J, the junction contained 9 bases not matched to a gene. Germline CDR1 reads SGHAT; CDR2 reads FQNNGV. The CDR3 runs to 14 residues. In DNA, the CDR3 is TGTGCCAGCACTCGGGCGGGAGAAGTCAATGAGCAGTTCTTC. It is translated as CASTRAGEVNEQFF.

J is TRBJ2-1 and V is TRBV5-1; TRBD2 matches 8 bases. CDR1 is SGHRS and CDR2 is YFSETQ in the germline V gene. This CDR3 spans 21 amino acids. The ends lost 4 bases at V and 4 bases at J; junction bases unmatched: 25. The CDR3 DNA reads as TGCGCCAGCAGCCATACTTTCGCCCATACGAGTTGGGCGGGGGGATACAATGAGCAGTTCTTC. Residues: CASSHTFAHTSWAGGYNEQFF.